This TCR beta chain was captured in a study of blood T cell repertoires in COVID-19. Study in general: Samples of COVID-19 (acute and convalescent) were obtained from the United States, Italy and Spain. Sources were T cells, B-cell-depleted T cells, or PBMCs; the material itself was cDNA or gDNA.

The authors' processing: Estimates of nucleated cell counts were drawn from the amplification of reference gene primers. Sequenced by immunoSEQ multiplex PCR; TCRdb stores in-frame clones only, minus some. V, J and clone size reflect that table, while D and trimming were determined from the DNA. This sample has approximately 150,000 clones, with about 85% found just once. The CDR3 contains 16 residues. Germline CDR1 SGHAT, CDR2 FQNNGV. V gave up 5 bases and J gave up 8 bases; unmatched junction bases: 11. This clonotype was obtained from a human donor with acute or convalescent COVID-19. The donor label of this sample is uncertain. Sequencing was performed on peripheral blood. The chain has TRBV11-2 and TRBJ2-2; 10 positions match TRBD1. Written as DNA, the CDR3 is TGTGCCAGCAGCCACAGACAGGGGGCGCGCTTAGGGGAGCTGTTTTTT. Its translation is CASSHRQGARLGELFF.